Below are 2 T cell receptor beta chains sequenced from a single sample in a study of regulatory T cells in long-lasting Graves disease. According to the study, TCR beta libraries were built with iRepertoire HTBI primers and CDR3-region Arm-PCR. Each CDR3 protein gets one entry after TCRdb re-called the multiplex PCR reads with MiXCR. The profile shows roughly 500,000 distinct CDR3 sequences, 13% of them singletons. Time point of the sample: newly diagnosed GD, antithyroid drugs for less than 3 months. Construction of the TCR library relied on RNA isolated from PBMCs. Separately, the same data were catalogued under a study of T cells in Graves' hyperthyroidism and ophthalmopathy.

Sequenced here: peripheral blood mononuclear cells (PBMCs), sampled at new diagnosis, from a patient treated with antithyroid drugs. These receptors were taken from a man younger than 40 with Graves disease.

This clonotype was observed a few times. One junction end disagrees with the germline gene, perhaps due to a read error. The J gene is TRBJ2-7, the V gene TRBV7-2, with D possibly being TRBD2 (6 bases). Looked up from germline, CDR1 is SGHTA and CDR2 is FQGNSA. The CDR3 length is 15 residues. For the CDR3, the DNA is TGTGCCAGCAGCGGAGGGGTCATGTCTACTTACGGGCAGTACTTC. This gives the protein CASSGGVMSTYGQYF.

The rearrangement joins TRBV20-1 to TRBJ1-1; TRBD1 agrees at 11 bases. The V segment lost 4 bases and the J segment 4 bases; nucleotides outside the gene matches: 8. There are 15 residues in the CDR3. Germline CDR1 DFQATT, CDR2 SNEGSKA (reference sequence). CDR3 region: CSAKGQGGEATEAFF. In DNA form, the CDR3 reads TGCAGTGCTAAGGGACAGGGGGGGGAGGCCACTGAAGCTTTCTTT.